The 6 T cell receptor beta chains below were found in one sample sequenced in a study of blood T cell repertoires in COVID-19. Repertoires were generated with immunoSEQ multiplex PCR, while TCRdb's copy carries only in-frame clones and drops some. The sample includes approximately 71,000 clones, 70% to 85% of them seen just once. Sequencing was performed on peripheral blood. The receptor set was obtained from a man between 60 and 75 years old with active or convalescent COVID-19.

Concerning this clone itself: Other DNA sequences in the same sample also yield this CDR3. V gene TRBV7-2 combines with J gene TRBJ1-5; 9 bases align to TRBD1. V lost 5 bases to trimming and J lost 7 bases; unmatched junction nucleotides: 9. Germline CDR1 and CDR2: SGHTA and FQGNSA. The CDR3 length is 15 residues. CDR3 DNA sequence: TGTGCCAGCAGCCCCCGGACAGGGGTCGGGCAGCCCCAGCATTTT. Translation: CASSPRTGVGQPQHF.

The sample holds a few counts of this clone. The chain is built from TRBV20-1 and TRBJ2-7; TRBD2 matches 9 bases. CDR1 is DFQATT and CDR2 is SNEGSKA in the germline V gene (reference sequence). Trimming removed 3 bases from V and 6 bases from J; junction bases left unmatched: 9. There are 14 residues in the CDR3. CDR3 sequence (DNA): TGCAGTGCTAGTCGGGTTAGCGGGGGCGGCGAGCAGTACTTC. Translating it yields CSASRVSGGGEQYF.

The rearrangement links TRBV28 to TRBJ1-5, with D possibly TRBD1 on 5 matching bases. V lost 5 bases and J 11 bases, leaving 16 bases between the germline ends. The CDR3 runs to 13 residues. Per the germline V gene, CDR1 is MDHEN and CDR2 is SYDVKM. The CDR3 DNA follows: TGTGCCAGCAGTCGGACACTGGGTCGGTCCCAGCATTTT. It translates to CASSRTLGRSQHF.

J is TRBJ2-3 and V is TRBV5-4, with 10 positions matching TRBD2. V was pared by 0 bases and J by 6 bases, with 7 bases of the junction left unmatched. Germline V gene sequence: CDR1 SGHNT, CDR2 YYREEE (reference sequence). CDR3 length: 16 residues. CDR3 in amino acids: CASSLGSSGGMDTQYF. CDR3 coding DNA: TGTGCCAGCAGCTTGGGTAGTAGCGGGGGGATGGATACGCAGTATTTT.

The chain employs TRBV28 and TRBJ1-2; D is ambiguous. Germline V gene lookup returns CDR1 MDHEN and CDR2 SYDVKM. The length of the CDR3 is 14 residues. Trimming stripped 6 bases from V and 2 bases from J, with 13 bases between. In nucleotides, the CDR3 is TGTGCCAGCAGCCTCCGGGGAGAAAACTATGGCTACACCTTC. Translating gives CASSLRGENYGYTF.

This clone was seen once. The chain recombines TRBV15 with TRBJ2-5, with D maybe TRBD2 (5 bases). Germline CDR1 reads LNHNV; CDR2 reads YYDKDF (reference sequence). With 0 bases removed from V and 0 bases from J, the gap between germline ends came to 8 bases. This CDR3 region has 15 residues. DNA of the CDR3: TGTGCCACCAGCAGAGATGGACTGAACCAAGAGACCCAGTACTTC. The encoded protein is CATSRDGLNQETQYF. Full variable domain (rest looked up from reference TRBV15 and TRBJ2-5): DAMVIQNPRYQVTQFGKPVTLSCSQTLNHNVMYWYQQKSSQAPKLLFHYYDKDFNNEADTPDNFQSRRPNTSFCFLDIRSPGLGDTAMYLCATSRDGLNQETQYFGPGTRLLVL.